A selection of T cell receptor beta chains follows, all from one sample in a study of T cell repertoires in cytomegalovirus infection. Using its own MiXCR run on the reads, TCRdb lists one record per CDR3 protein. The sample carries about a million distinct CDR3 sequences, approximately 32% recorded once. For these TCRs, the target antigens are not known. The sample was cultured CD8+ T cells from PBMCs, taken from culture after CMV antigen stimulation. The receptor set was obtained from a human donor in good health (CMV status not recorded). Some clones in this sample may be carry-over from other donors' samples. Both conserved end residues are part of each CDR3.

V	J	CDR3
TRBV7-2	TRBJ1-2	CASSTPAGGDGYTF
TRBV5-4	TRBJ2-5	CASSLAQEKKETQYF
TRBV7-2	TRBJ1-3	CASSSDRPGNTIYF
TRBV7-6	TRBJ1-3	CASSPGTAHLSGNTIYF
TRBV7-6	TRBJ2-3	CASSFGRTSSTDTQYF
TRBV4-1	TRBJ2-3	CASSVTGGASYTQYF
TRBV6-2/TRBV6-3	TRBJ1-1	CASSVAANTEAFF
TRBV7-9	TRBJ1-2	CASSLTPRANYGYTF
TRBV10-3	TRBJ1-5	CAISEEWGIGSNQPQHF
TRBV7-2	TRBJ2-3	CASSLAPGPSF
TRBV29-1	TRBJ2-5	CSVLTYQETQYF
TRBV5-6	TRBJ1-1	CASSFPAGGSNTEAFF
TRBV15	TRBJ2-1	CATSRGSNEQFF
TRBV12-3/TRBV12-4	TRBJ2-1	CAIGASRNEQFF
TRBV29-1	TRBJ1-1	CSVEDREVGGAFF
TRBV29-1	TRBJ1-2	CSVEAGTGPYGYTF
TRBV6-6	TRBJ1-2	CASSSNPRGGTSNYGYTF
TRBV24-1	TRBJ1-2	CATSDSQGGGGYTF
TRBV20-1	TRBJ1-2	CSARDHRGRIYGYTF
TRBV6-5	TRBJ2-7	CASSYSSGQYEQYF
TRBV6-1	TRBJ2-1	CASTMGYEQFF
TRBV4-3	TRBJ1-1	CASSDPGDNTEAFF
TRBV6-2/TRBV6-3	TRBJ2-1	CASSPIPYNEQFF
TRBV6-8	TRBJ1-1	CASTGTENTEAFF
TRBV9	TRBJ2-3	CASSVARSSTDTQYF
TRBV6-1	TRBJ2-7	CAISRGFEQYF
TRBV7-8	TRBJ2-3	CASSLRTGRSTDTQYF
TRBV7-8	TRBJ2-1	CASSFTSSYNEQFF
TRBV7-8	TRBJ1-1	CASSLLVTNMNTEAFF
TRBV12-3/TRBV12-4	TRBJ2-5	CASSLDSGEETQYF
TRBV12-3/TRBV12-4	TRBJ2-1	CASKPGTGYNEQFF
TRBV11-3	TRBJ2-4	CASSLGGTGIQYF
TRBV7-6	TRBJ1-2	CASSKSGTGNGYTF
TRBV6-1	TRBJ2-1	CASSEQIAGSNEQFF
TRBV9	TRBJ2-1	CASSMIAGGPLNEQFF
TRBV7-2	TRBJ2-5	CASNLRLAGGETQYF
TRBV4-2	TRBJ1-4	CASSQDQGYIEKLFF
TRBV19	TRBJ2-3	CASSIVGEGPDTQYF
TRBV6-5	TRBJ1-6	CASRIRRQGNSPLHF
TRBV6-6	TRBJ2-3	CASITLAFSTDTQYF
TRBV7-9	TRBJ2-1	CASSSHLWLVASYNEQFF
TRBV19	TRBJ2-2	CASTPSTLVTGELFF
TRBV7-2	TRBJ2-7	CASSPRDRDPYEQYF
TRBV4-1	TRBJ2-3	CASSFTSGGPRYTDTQYF
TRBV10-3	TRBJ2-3	CAISEPGLAGTDTQYF
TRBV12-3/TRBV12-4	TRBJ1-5	CASSLTNNQPQHF
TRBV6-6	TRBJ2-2	CASSYSTTVAGELFF
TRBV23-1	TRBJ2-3	CASSQSGQVGGTDTQYF
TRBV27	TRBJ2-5	CASSPIGVAGVETQYF
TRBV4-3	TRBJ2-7	CASSQEAIELLQWEQYF
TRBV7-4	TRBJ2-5	CASSSTGGTETQYF
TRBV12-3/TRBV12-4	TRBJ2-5	CASSDGRETQYF
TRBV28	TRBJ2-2	CATLPGVENTGELFF
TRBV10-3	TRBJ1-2	CAITGQGANYGYTF
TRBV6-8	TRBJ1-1	CATDKRGGLNTEAFF
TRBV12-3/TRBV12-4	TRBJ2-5	CASSPRDLWRAQYF
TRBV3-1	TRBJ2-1	CASSQRRGWTSGPLRGEQFF
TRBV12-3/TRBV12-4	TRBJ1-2	CASSFMTSTHYYGYTF
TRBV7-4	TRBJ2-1	CASTLASPPPGIF
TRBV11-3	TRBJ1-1	CASSLLENTEAFF